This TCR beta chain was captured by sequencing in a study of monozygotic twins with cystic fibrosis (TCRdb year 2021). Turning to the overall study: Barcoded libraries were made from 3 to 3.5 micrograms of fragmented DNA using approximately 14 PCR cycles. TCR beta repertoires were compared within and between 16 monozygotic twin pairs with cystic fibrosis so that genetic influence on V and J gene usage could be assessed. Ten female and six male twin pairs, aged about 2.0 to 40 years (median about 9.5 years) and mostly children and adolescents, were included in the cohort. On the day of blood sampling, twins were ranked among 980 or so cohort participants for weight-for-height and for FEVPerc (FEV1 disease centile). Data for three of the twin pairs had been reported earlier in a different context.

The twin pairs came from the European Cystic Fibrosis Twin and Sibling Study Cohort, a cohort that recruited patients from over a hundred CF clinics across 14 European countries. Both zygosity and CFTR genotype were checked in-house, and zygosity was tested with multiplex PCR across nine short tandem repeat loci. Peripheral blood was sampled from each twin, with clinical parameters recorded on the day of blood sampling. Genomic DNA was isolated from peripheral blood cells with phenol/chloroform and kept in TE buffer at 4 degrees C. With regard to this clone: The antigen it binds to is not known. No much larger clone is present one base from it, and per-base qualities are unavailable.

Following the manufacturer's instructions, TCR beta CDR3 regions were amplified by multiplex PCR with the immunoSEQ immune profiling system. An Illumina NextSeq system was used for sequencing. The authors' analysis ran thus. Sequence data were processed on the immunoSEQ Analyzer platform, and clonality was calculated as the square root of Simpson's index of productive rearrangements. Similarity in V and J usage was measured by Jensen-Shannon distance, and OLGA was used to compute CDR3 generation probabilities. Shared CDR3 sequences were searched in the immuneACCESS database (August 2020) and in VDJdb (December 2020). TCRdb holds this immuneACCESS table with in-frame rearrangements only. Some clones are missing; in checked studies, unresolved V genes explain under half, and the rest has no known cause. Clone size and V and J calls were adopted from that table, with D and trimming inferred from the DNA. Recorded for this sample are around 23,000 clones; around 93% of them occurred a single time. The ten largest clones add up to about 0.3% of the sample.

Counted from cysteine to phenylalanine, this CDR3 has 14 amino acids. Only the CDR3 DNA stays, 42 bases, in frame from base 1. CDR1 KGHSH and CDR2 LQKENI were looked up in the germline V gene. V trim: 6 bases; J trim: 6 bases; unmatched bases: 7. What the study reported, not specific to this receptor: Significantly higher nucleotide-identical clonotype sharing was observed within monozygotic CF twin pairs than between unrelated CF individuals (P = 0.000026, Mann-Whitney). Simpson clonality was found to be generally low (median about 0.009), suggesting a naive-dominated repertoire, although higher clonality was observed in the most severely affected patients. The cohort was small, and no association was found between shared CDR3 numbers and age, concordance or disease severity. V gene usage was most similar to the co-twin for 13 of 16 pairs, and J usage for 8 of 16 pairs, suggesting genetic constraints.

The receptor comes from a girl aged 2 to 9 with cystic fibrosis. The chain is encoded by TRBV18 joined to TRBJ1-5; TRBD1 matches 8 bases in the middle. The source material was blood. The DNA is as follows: TGTGCCAGCTCGAGGACAGGGCAGGGTCAGCCCCAGCATTTT. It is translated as CASSRTGQGQPQHF.